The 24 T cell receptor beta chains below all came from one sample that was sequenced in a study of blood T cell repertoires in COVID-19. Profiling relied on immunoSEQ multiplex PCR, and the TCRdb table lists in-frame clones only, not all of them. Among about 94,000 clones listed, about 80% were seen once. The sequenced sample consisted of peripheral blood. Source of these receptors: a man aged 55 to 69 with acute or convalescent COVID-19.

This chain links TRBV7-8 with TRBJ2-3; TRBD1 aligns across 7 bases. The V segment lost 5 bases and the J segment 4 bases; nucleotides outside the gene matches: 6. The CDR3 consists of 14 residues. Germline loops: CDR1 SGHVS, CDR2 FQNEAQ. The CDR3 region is CASSRQGVSDTQYF. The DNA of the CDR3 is TGTGCCAGCAGCCGACAGGGTGTCTCAGATACGCAGTATTTT.

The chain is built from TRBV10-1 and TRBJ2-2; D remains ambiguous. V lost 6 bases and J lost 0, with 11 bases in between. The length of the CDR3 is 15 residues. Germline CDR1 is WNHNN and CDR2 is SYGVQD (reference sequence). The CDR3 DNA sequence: TGCGCCAGCAGCTCCTATTCCACGAACACCGGGGAGCTGTTTTTT. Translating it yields CASSSYSTNTGELFF.

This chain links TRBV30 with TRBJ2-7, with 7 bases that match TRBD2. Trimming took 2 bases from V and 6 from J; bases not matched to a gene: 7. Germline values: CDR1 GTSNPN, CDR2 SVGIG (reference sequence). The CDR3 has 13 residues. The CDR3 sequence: CAWSLGLVSEQYF. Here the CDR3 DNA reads TGTGCCTGGAGTCTCGGACTAGTGTCCGAGCAGTACTTC.

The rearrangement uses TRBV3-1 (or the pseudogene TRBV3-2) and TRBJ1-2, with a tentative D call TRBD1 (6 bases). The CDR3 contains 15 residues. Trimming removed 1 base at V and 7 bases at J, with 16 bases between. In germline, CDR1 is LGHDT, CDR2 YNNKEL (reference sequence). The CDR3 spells CASSQGSRGFSGYTF. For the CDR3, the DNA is TGTGCCAGCAGCCAAGGATCAAGGGGGTTTTCTGGCTACACCTTC.

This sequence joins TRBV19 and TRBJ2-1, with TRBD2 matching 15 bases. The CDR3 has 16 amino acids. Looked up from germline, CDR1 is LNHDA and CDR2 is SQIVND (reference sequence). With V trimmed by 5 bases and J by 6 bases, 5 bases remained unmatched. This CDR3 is CASSRTSGGAGNEQFF. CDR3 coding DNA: TGTGCCAGTAGTCGGACTAGCGGGGGGGCCGGCAATGAGCAGTTCTTC.

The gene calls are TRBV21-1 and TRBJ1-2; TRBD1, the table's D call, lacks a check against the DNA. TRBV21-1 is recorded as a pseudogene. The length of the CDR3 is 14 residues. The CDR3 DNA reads TGTGCCAGCAGCAAAGTCACAGGTGATTATGGCTACACCTTC. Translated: CASSKVTGDYGYTF.

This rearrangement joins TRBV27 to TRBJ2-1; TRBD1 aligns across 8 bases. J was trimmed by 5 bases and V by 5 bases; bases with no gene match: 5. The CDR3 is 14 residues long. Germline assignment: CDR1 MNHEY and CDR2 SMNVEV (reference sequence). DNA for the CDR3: TGTGCCAGCAGTCACCAACAGGGGGACAATGAGCAGTTCTTC. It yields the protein CASSHQQGDNEQFF.

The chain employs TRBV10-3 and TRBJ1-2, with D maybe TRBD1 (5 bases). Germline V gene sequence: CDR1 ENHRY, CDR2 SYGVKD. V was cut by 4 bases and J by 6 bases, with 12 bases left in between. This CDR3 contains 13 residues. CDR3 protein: CAISGAGGNGYTF. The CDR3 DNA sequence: TGTGCCATCAGTGGGGCCGGGGGTAATGGCTACACCTTC.

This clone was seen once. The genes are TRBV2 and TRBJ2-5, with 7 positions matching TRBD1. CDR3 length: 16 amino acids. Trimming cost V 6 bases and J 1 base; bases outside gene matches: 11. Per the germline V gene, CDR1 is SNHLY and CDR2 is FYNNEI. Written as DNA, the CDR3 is TGTGCCAGCAGAAGACTGAGGGCAGGGGGCCAAGAGACCCAGTACTTC. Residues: CASRRLRAGGQETQYF.

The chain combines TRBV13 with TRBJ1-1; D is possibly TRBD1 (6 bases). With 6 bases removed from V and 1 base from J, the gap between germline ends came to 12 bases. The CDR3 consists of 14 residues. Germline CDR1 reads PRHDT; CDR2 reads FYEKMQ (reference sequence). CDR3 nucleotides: TGTGCCAGCAGTTACGGGACATCGAACACTGAAGCTTTCTTT. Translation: CASSYGTSNTEAFF.

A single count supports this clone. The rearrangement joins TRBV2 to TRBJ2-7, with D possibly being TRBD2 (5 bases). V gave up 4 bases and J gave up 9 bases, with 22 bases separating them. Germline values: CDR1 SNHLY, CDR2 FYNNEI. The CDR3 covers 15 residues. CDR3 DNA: TGTGCCAGCAGTGTCGAGAGCTTCGACTACGATGGGCAGTACTTC. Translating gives CASSVESFDYDGQYF.

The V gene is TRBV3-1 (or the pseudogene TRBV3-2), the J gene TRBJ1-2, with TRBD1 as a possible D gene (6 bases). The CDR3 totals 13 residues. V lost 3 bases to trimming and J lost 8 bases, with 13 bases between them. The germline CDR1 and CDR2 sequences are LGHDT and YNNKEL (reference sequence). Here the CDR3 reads CASSHRQGRGYTF. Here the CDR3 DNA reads TGTGCCAGCAGCCATCGGCAGGGGAGAGGCTACACCTTC.

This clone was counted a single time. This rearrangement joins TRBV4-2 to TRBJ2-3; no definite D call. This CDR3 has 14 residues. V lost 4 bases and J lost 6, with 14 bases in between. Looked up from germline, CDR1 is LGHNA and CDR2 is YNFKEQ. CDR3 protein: CASSRLVRSDTQYF. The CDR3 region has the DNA TGTGCCAGCAGCCGGCTAGTACGGTCCGATACGCAGTATTTT.

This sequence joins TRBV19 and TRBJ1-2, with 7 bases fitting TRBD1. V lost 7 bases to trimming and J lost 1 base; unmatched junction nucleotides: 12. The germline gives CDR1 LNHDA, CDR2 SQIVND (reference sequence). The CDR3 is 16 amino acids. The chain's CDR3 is CASKPKMTGYNYGYTF. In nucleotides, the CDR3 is TGTGCCAGTAAACCAAAAATGACAGGGTATAACTATGGCTACACCTTC.

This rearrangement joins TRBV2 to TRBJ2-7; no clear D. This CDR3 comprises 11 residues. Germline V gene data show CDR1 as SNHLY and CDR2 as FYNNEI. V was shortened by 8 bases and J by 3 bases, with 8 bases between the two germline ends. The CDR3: CASGSGYEQYF. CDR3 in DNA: TGTGCCAGCGGGTCGGGCTACGAGCAGTACTTC.

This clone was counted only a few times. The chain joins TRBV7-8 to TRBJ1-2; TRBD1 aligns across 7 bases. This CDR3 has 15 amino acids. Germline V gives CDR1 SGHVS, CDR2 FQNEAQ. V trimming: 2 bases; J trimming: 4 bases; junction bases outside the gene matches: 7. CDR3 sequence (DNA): TGTGCCAGCAGCTTAAGCAGGGGGGTAGGCTATGGCTACACCTTC. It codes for CASSLSRGVGYGYTF. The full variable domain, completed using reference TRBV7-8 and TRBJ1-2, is GAGVSQSPRYKVAKRGQDVALRCDPISGHVSLFWYQQALGQGPEFLTYFQNEAQLDKSGLPSDRFFAERPEGSVSTLKIQRTQQEDSAVYLCASSLSRGVGYGYTFGSGTRLTVV.

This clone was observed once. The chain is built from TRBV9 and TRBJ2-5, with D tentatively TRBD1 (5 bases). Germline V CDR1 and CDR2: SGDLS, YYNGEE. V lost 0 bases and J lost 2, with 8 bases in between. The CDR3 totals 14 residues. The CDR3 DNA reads TGTGCCAGCAGCGTAGAGGCAGGGCAAGAGACCCAGTACTTC. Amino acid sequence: CASSVEAGQETQYF.

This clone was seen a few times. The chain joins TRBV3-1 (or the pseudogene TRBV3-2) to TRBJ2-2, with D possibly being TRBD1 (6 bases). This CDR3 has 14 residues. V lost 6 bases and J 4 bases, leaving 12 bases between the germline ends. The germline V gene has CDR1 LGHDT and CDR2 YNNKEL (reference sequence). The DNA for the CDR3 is TGTGCCAGCAGGCAGGGGCGGATCACCGGGGAGCTGTTTTTT. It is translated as CASRQGRITGELFF.

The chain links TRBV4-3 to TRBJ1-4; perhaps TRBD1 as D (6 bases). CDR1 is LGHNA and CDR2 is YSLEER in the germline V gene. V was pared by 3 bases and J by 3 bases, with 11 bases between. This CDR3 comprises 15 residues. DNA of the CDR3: TGCGCCAGCAGCCACAACAGGGTTTCTAATGAAAAACTGTTTTTT. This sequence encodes CASSHNRVSNEKLFF.

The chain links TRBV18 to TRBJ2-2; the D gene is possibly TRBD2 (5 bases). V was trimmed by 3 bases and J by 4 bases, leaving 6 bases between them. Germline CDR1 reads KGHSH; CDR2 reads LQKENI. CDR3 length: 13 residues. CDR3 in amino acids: CASSPAGTGELFF. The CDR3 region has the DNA TGTGCCAGCTCACCGGCGGGCACCGGGGAGCTGTTTTTT. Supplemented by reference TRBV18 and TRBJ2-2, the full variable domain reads NAGVMQNPRHLVRRRGQEARLRCSPMKGHSHVYWYRQLPEEGLKFMVYLQKENIIDESGMPKERFSAEFPKEGPSILRIQQVVRGDSAAYFCASSPAGTGELFFGEGSRLTVL.

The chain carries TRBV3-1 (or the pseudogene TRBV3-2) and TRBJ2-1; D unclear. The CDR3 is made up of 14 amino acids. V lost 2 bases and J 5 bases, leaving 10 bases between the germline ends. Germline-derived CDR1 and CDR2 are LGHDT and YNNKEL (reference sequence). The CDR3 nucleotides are TGTGCCAGCAGCCAACCCTATACGGACAATGAGCAGTTCTTC. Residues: CASSQPYTDNEQFF.

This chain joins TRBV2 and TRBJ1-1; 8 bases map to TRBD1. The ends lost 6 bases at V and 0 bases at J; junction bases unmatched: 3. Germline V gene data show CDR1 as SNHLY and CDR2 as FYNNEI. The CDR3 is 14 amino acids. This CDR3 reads CASSPRGLNTEAFF. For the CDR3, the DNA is TGTGCCAGCAGCCCCAGGGGGCTGAACACTGAAGCTTTCTTT.

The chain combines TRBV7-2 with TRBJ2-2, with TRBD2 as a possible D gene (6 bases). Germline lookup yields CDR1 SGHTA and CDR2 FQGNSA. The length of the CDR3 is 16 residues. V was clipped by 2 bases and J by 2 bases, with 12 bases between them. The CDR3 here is CASSLRRGQNTGELFF. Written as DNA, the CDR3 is TGTGCCAGCAGCTTAAGGAGGGGTCAAAACACCGGGGAGCTGTTTTTT.

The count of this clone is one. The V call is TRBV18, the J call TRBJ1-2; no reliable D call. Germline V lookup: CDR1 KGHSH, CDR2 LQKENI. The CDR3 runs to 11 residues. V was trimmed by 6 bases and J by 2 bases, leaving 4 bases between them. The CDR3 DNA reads TGTGCCAGCTCCGTCAACTATGGCTACACCTTC. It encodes CASSVNYGYTF.